This T cell receptor beta chain was documented in a study of CD8+CD57+ T cells in acquired aplastic anemia. Before being chosen for sequencing, patients had shown CD8+CD57+ cell expansion by flow cytometry. Trimming stripped 0 bases from V and 1 base from J, with 7 bases between. CDR1 and CDR2 from the germline V gene are DFQATT and SNEGSKA (reference sequence). CDR3 length: 14 amino acids. At least ten counts were recorded for this clonotype. Genomic DNA served as template for TCR beta VDJ and CDR3 profiling. Via MiXCR, TCRdb re-called the reads, giving one row per CDR3 protein. Of 150,000 to 200,000 distinct CDR3 sequences in the sample, less than 50% were seen once.

The chain recombines TRBV20-1 with TRBJ1-5; no reliable D call. The receptor's source is a human donor with aplastic anemia. Sequencing input: sorted CD4+, CD8+, or CD8+CD57+ T cells (not recorded which) from PBMCs. The CDR3 reads CSARDSDSNQPQHF. CDR3 in DNA: TGCAGTGCTAGAGATTCGGACAGCAATCAGCCCCAGCATTTT.